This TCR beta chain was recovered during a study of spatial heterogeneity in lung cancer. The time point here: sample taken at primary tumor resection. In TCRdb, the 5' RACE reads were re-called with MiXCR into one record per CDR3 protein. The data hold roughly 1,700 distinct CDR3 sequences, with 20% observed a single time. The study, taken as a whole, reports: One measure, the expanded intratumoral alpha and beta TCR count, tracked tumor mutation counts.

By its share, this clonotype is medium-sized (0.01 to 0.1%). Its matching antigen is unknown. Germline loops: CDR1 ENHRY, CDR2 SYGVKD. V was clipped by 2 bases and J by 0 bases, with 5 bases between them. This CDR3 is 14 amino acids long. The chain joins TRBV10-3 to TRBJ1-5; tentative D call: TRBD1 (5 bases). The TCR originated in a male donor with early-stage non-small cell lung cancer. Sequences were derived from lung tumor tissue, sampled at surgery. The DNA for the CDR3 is TGTGCCATCAGTGAGGGGACTAGCAATCAGCCCCAGCATTTT. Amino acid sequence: CAISEGTSNQPQHF.